These 21 T cell receptor beta chains were sequenced from one sample in a study of post-analysis software for immune sequencing data. Study-level points and caveats: Comparison of patients with controls showed five TRBV segments more frequent in patients, TRBV5-6, TRBV5-1 and TRBV20-1 among them.

Unique molecular identifiers tagged the TCR beta cDNA libraries. MiXCR, applied by TCRdb to the PCR reads, yields one record per CDR3 protein. The sample has some 690,000 distinct CDR3 sequences; 55% to 70% are singletons. These receptors have no known antigen. The sample taken for sequencing was blood. The source is a girl aged 2 to 9 with multiple sclerosis.

The chain carries TRBV20-1 and TRBJ2-3, with 8 bases identical to TRBD2. This CDR3 contains 16 residues. The V segment lost 6 bases and the J segment 0 bases; nucleotides outside the gene matches: 11. CDR1 is DFQATT and CDR2 is SNEGSKA in the germline V gene (reference sequence). The CDR3 nucleotides are TGCAGTGCCGTCGGGGGCGGGGGGAGGAGCACAGATACGCAGTATTTT. Protein sequence: CSAVGGGGRSTDTQYF.

The rearrangement uses TRBV25-1 and TRBJ2-5, with a tentative D call TRBD2 (6 bases). Germline-derived CDR1 and CDR2 are MGHDK and SYGVNS. V shed 3 bases and J shed 1 base, with 18 bases lying between them. CDR3 length equals 17 residues. The CDR3 region has the DNA TGTGCCAGCAGTGACCCGTTGGAGGGGTCTGCCCAAGAGACCCAGTACTTC. It is translated as CASSDPLEGSAQETQYF.

The sample holds a few counts of this clonotype. The chain recombines TRBV29-1 with TRBJ1-4, with 8 bases lining up with TRBD1. CDR1 is SQVTM, CDR2 ANQGSEA, per germline. With V trimmed by 5 bases and J by 6 bases, 5 bases remained unmatched. CDR3 size: 13 residues. The DNA of the CDR3 is TGCAGCGTTTCGTCAGGGGGCGATGAAAAACTGTTTTTT. Its protein product is CSVSSGGDEKLFF.

The chain joins TRBV18 to TRBJ2-1; no clear D. The CDR3 consists of 13 residues. Between the trimmed V and J ends, which lost 4 bases and 5 bases, there was a span of 9 bases. Germline V gene data show CDR1 as KGHSH and CDR2 as LQKENI. The DNA for the CDR3 is TGTGCCAGCTCACAGACACCCAACAATGAGCAGTTCTTC. As protein: CASSQTPNNEQFF.

The chain recombines TRBV7-3 with TRBJ1-2; 8 nucleotides agree with TRBD1. This CDR3 is built from 13 residues. In germline, CDR1 is SGHTA, CDR2 FQGTGA. J gave up 7 bases and V 5 bases, and 6 bases lay outside the gene matches. The CDR3 spells CASSPDRGSGYTF. In nucleotides, the CDR3 is TGTGCCAGCAGCCCCGACAGGGGTAGTGGCTACACCTTC.

The CDR3 loop is CSARKTGGSTPLHF. CDR3 DNA: TGCAGTGCTCGGAAGACAGGGGGATCAACACCCCTCCACTTT. This chain links TRBV20-1 with TRBJ1-6; 9 nucleotides line up with TRBD1. CDR3 size: 14 residues. J lost 11 bases, V lost 5 bases, and 10 bases had no gene match. Looked up from germline, CDR1 is DFQATT and CDR2 is SNEGSKA (reference sequence).

This clonotype turned up a few times. V is TRBV7-2 and J is TRBJ2-5; 8 positions agree with TRBD2. The J segment lost 5 bases and the V segment lost 3 bases, leaving 11 bases of the junction unmatched. The CDR3 consists of 16 residues. CDR1 and CDR2 (germline): SGHTA, FQGNSA. The CDR3 DNA reads as TGTGCCAGCAGCTTTCGAATACGGGGGGGCATCGAGACCCAGTACTTC. It encodes CASSFRIRGGIETQYF. The full variable domain, its missing parts supplied by reference TRBV7-2 and TRBJ2-5, is GAGVSQSPSNKVTEKGKDVELRCDPISGHTALYWYRQSLGQGLEFLIYFQGNSAPDKSGLPSDRFSAERTGGSVSTLTIQRTQQEDSAVYLCASSFRIRGGIETQYFGPGTRLLVL.

The rearrangement joins TRBV7-9 to TRBJ2-7, with D perhaps assigned TRBD1 or TRBD2 (5 bases each). This CDR3 spans 13 amino acids. The V and J ends lost 2 bases and 7 bases respectively, with 12 bases between them. From germline, CDR1 is SEHNR and CDR2 FQNEAQ (reference sequence). The CDR3 protein is CASSLLGAREQYF. Here the CDR3 DNA reads TGTGCCAGCAGCTTACTCGGGGCACGAGAGCAGTACTTC.

V is TRBV29-1 and J is TRBJ1-2; D remains ambiguous. CDR3 length: 11 amino acids. Trimming cost V 3 bases and J 8 bases, with 10 bases left between them. Per the germline V gene, CDR1 is SQVTM and CDR2 is ANQGSEA. CDR3 coding DNA: TGCAGCGTTGAGAAAGGTGGCGGCTACACCTTC. It is translated as CSVEKGGGYTF.

The V gene is TRBV20-1, the J gene TRBJ1-1; D is undetermined. Germline-derived CDR1 and CDR2 are DFQATT and SNEGSKA (reference sequence). CDR3 length: 11 residues. The ends were cut back, 5 bases at V and 8 bases at J, with 12 bases in the middle. CDR3 nucleotides: TGCAGTGCTCAGCCTACCCCGGAAGCTTTCTTT. The encoded protein is CSAQPTPEAFF.

The rearrangement uses TRBV4-3 and TRBJ2-7; 7 bases align to TRBD1. The germline V gene has CDR1 LGHNA and CDR2 YSLEER. The J segment lost 7 bases and the V segment lost 0 bases, leaving 9 bases of the junction unmatched. The length of the CDR3 is 15 residues. The CDR3, as DNA: TGCGCCAGCAGCCAAGACGGGCAGGGGGTAGGAGAGCAGTACTTC. Encoded protein: CASSQDGQGVGEQYF.

This chain joins TRBV29-1 and TRBJ2-1, with TRBD2 matching over 7 bases. CDR1 is SQVTM, CDR2 ANQGSEA, per germline. This CDR3 is built from 13 residues. Trimming took 6 bases from V and 4 from J; bases not matched to a gene: 6. The CDR3 is CSVVTSSYNEQFF. DNA of the CDR3: TGCAGCGTCGTGACTAGCTCATACAATGAGCAGTTCTTC.

The J gene is TRBJ2-5, the V gene TRBV29-1, with D uncertain. V dropped 1 base and J dropped 5 bases, with 11 bases sitting between them. Germline-derived CDR1 and CDR2 are SQVTM and ANQGSEA. There are 13 residues in the CDR3. The CDR3: CSVEVPPRETQYF. DNA of the CDR3: TGCAGCGTTGAAGTCCCCCCACGTGAGACCCAGTACTTC.

The CDR3 loop is CASSLGGTGYGYTF. The CDR3 DNA reads as TGTGCCAGCAGCTTAGGAGGGACAGGCTATGGCTACACCTTC. V gene TRBV7-2 combines with J gene TRBJ1-2, with 8 bases fitting TRBD1. CDR1 and CDR2 (germline): SGHTA, FQGNSA. The CDR3 contains 14 residues. The V gene end was trimmed by 1 base and the J gene end by 4 bases; junction bases not matched to a gene: 2.

This chain uses TRBV29-1 with TRBJ1-4; D gene unclear. V was trimmed by 4 bases and J by 6 bases, leaving 6 bases between them. The germline CDR1 and CDR2 sequences are SQVTM and ANQGSEA. This CDR3 region has 11 residues. CDR3 coding DNA: TGCAGCGTTGGGTCTCATGAAAAACTGTTTTTT. It yields the protein CSVGSHEKLFF.

CDR3 loop: CASSPQREATDTQYF. CDR3 DNA: TGTGCCAGCAGCCCCCAGCGGGAGGCGACAGATACGCAGTATTTT. J is TRBJ2-3 and V is TRBV9, with 9 bases that match TRBD2. Looked up from germline, CDR1 is SGDLS and CDR2 is YYNGEE. The ends lost 4 bases at V and 3 bases at J; junction bases unmatched: 6. The CDR3 is made up of 15 amino acids.

This clonotype was counted a single time. This chain links TRBV20-1 with TRBJ2-3, with 10 bases aligning to TRBD2. CDR3 length: 15 amino acids. Per germline, CDR1 DFQATT and CDR2 SNEGSKA (reference sequence). Trimming took 3 bases from V and 3 from J; bases not matched to a gene: 6. The CDR3 loop is CSASRTSGQTDTQYF. CDR3 bases: TGCAGTGCTAGCCGGACTAGCGGCCAAACAGATACGCAGTATTTT.

The CDR3 DNA follows: TGTGCCAGCAGCCGAGAAGCGGGAATCATAAGCTACGAGCAGTACTTC. This gives the protein CASSREAGIISYEQYF. The gene calls are TRBV3-1 and TRBJ2-7, with 7 bases that match TRBD2. The germline V gene encodes CDR1 LGHDT and CDR2 YNNKEL (reference sequence). Trimming cost V 4 bases and J 3 bases; bases outside gene matches: 12. The CDR3 length is 16 residues.

This rearrangement joins TRBV14 to TRBJ2-7; TRBD2 is a possible D gene (6 bases). The end of the DNA aligns better with TRBJ2-5, so the J call may be wrong. The germline V gene has CDR1 SGHDN and CDR2 FVKESK. CDR3 length: 16 residues. CDR3 amino acids: CASSQDRAGRRETQYF. The CDR3 coding sequence is TGTGCCAGCAGCCAAGATAGGGCGGGGCGGCGGGAGACCCAGTACTTC.

V and J are TRBV28 and TRBJ2-1, with 7 bases matching TRBD2. The CDR3 extends over 13 amino acids. V trimming: 8 bases; J trimming: 8 bases; junction bases outside the gene matches: 9. Germline lookup yields CDR1 MDHEN and CDR2 SYDVKM. CDR3 in amino acids: CASGSAGVDEQFF. The CDR3 DNA follows: TGTGCCAGCGGCTCGGCGGGAGTCGATGAGCAGTTCTTC.

V and J are TRBV4-1 and TRBJ2-5; no clear D gene. CDR3 length: 15 residues. V was pared by 0 bases and J by 1 base, with 9 bases between. Germline V CDR1 and CDR2: MGHRA, YSYEKL. CDR3 loop: CASSQDMSIQETQYF. The CDR3, as DNA: TGCGCCAGCAGCCAAGATATGTCTATCCAAGAGACCCAGTACTTC.